Described below is a single T cell receptor (beta chain) sequence and its context. These data come from a study of blood T cell repertoires in COVID-19. As for the study in general: Nucleic acid was either cDNA or gDNA, and it came from T cells, B-cell-depleted T cells, or PBMCs.

Germline V gene data show CDR1 as MDHEN and CDR2 as SYDVKM. Trimming took 5 bases from V and 2 from J; bases not matched to a gene: 8. The CDR3 contains 18 residues. In the original analysis: Using reference gene primer amplification, nucleated cell counts were estimated. The repertoire was sequenced with immunoSEQ multiplex PCR; TCRdb's copy has only in-frame clones and lacks some. From that table come the V and J calls and clone size; the DNA was used to work out D and trimming. The data show over 150,000 clones, 70% to 90% seen once. The sequencing input was peripheral blood. This receptor was taken from a man aged 50 to 59 with active or convalescent COVID-19. The chain links TRBV28 to TRBJ2-3; TRBD2 agrees at 15 bases. DNA of the CDR3: TGTGCCAGCAGTCCACAGGGACTAGCGGGGGGCAACACAGATACGCAGTATTTT. It encodes CASSPQGLAGGNTDTQYF.